A single sample is the source of the 21 T cell receptor beta chains below, sequenced in a study of control samples from healthy donors and cancer patients. Here immunoSEQ multiplex PCR was the method, and the copy in TCRdb shows in-frame clones only, minus some. The data hold approximately 50,000 clones, with roughly 94% observed a single time. The sequencing sample was made of blood. The receptors here all came from a man aged 25 to 40 in good health.

This clone was seen more than once but under ten times. This chain joins TRBV28 and TRBJ2-7; TRBD1 or TRBD2 may be the D gene (6 bases each). Trimming shortened V by 6 bases and J by 5 bases, and 17 bases separated the two germline ends. Germline V gene sequence: CDR1 MDHEN, CDR2 SYDVKM. This CDR3 has 14 residues. In DNA, the CDR3 is TGTGCCAGCAGATGGATAGCGGAGGGGGACGAGCAGTACTTC. Encoded protein: CASRWIAEGDEQYF.

This clone was seen a single time. The V and J genes are TRBV19 and TRBJ1-5; 8 nucleotides match TRBD1. After removal of 4 bases from V and 2 bases from J, the junction contained 13 bases not matched to a gene. The CDR3 consists of 18 residues. The V gene's germline CDR1 is LNHDA and CDR2 SQIVND (reference sequence). In nucleotides, the CDR3 is TGTGCCAGTAGTAAGGGGACACCACAGGGGGGTGGCAATCAGCCCCAGCATTTT. It is translated as CASSKGTPQGGGNQPQHF.

This sequence joins TRBV2 and TRBJ2-5, with TRBD2 identical over 8 bases. The CDR3 consists of 14 residues. With V trimmed by 6 bases and J by 0 bases, 3 bases remained unmatched. The germline V gene encodes CDR1 SNHLY and CDR2 FYNNEI. CDR3 loop: CASRTSANQETQYF. The CDR3 DNA sequence: TGTGCCAGCAGGACTAGCGCAAACCAAGAGACCCAGTACTTC.

About this clone: At one of its ends the junction is not consistent with the germline gene, which may arise from a read error. The chain employs TRBV9 and TRBJ2-7; TRBD2 matches 7 bases. CDR1 SGDLS and CDR2 YYNGEE come from the germline V gene. The CDR3 spans 15 residues. CDR3 DNA sequence: TGTGCCAGCAGCGTAGAGCCGGGAGGCTCCCACGAGCAGTACTTC. This codes for CASSVEPGGSHEQYF.

This chain joins TRBV19 and TRBJ1-1; 10 bases align to TRBD1. V was clipped by 7 bases and J by 2 bases; unmatched bases: 7. The germline CDR1 and CDR2 sequences are LNHDA and SQIVND (reference sequence). The CDR3 is made up of 15 amino acids. The CDR3 DNA reads as TGTGCCAGTACCCGGACAGGGGGAAGTAACACTGAAGCTTTCTTT. It encodes CASTRTGGSNTEAFF.

The sample holds one count of this clone. The V gene is TRBV7-9, the J gene TRBJ2-1; the D is unclear. The V and J ends lost 2 bases and 10 bases respectively, with 9 bases between them. The V gene's germline CDR1 is SEHNR and CDR2 FQNEAQ (reference sequence). This CDR3 spans 12 amino acids. The chain's CDR3 is CASSLLQLEQFF. DNA for the CDR3: TGTGCCAGCAGCTTACTCCAACTAGAGCAGTTCTTC.

The V and J genes are TRBV7-2 and TRBJ2-4; D is unclear. V was shortened by 5 bases and J by 1 base, with 9 bases between the two germline ends. CDR3 size: 14 residues. CDR1 and CDR2 (germline): SGHTA, FQGNSA. The CDR3 here is CASSPTRAKNIQYF. Written as DNA, the CDR3 is TGTGCCAGCAGCCCAACACGGGCCAAAAACATTCAGTACTTC.

The V gene is TRBV19, the J gene TRBJ2-3; D is ambiguous. The CDR3 contains 12 residues. The ends were cut back, 4 bases at V and 5 bases at J, with 7 bases in the middle. Germline CDR1 reads LNHDA; CDR2 reads SQIVND (reference sequence). CDR3: CASSTRGDTQYF. CDR3 bases: TGTGCCAGTAGTACCCGTGGAGATACGCAGTATTTT.

J is TRBJ2-7 and V is TRBV4-1; no clear D gene. V was trimmed by 2 bases and J by 6 bases, leaving 11 bases between them. The CDR3 sequence is 13 residues long. Germline lookup yields CDR1 MGHRA and CDR2 YSYEKL. CDR3 sequence: CASSQTPSSEQYF. CDR3 DNA: TGCGCCAGCAGCCAAACCCCATCGTCCGAGCAGTACTTC.

The chain combines TRBV19 with TRBJ2-3; D not resolved. Germline lookup yields CDR1 LNHDA and CDR2 SQIVND (reference sequence). This CDR3 contains 14 residues. The V end was cut by 3 bases, the J end by 0 bases, with 7 bases between. The CDR3 region is CASSMLRSTDTQYF. The CDR3 nucleotides read TGTGCCAGTAGTATGCTTCGGAGCACAGATACGCAGTATTTT.

The chain is built from TRBV19 and TRBJ2-2; D gene uncertain. V gave up 4 bases and J gave up 3 bases, with 6 bases separating them. Germline-derived CDR1 and CDR2 are LNHDA and SQIVND (reference sequence). There are 13 residues in the CDR3. This CDR3 is CASSRPYTGELFF. The CDR3 DNA is TGTGCCAGTAGTAGACCTTACACCGGGGAGCTGTTTTTT.

This CDR3 reads CSAIFRGTQYF. In DNA form, the CDR3 reads TGCAGTGCTATATTCCGGGGTACGCAGTATTTT. The chain uses TRBV20-1 and TRBJ2-3; possibly TRBD2 for D (5 bases). This CDR3 comprises 11 residues. Germline V lookup: CDR1 DFQATT, CDR2 SNEGSKA (reference sequence). Trimming stripped 4 bases from V and 8 bases from J, with 10 bases between.

The chain couples TRBV7-2 to TRBJ2-5; 10 positions match TRBD2. J gave up 1 base and V 1 base, and 3 bases lay outside the gene matches. Germline V gene lookup returns CDR1 SGHTA and CDR2 FQGNSA. The CDR3 extends over 16 amino acids. CDR3 sequence: CASSLVLAGGQETQYF. CDR3 nucleotides: TGTGCCAGCAGCTTAGTCTTAGCGGGAGGCCAAGAGACCCAGTACTTC.

This chain joins TRBV2 and TRBJ1-6; TRBD1 is a possible D gene (6 bases). Germline V gives CDR1 SNHLY, CDR2 FYNNEI. This CDR3 spans 14 amino acids. V was shortened by 3 bases and J by 15 bases, with 18 bases between the two germline ends. This chain's CDR3 is CASSDLQGRLGLHF. DNA for the CDR3: TGTGCCAGCAGTGATTTACAGGGCCGGCTTGGCCTCCACTTT.

The chain has TRBV29-1 and TRBJ2-5; 9 nucleotides align to TRBD1. The V gene end was trimmed by 4 bases and the J gene end by 2 bases; junction bases not matched to a gene: 8. The CDR3 is made up of 15 amino acids. CDR1 and CDR2 from the germline V gene are SQVTM and ANQGSEA. In nucleotides, the CDR3 is TGCAGCGTTGTTATTTGGACAGGGGTGCAAGAGACCCAGTACTTC. Encoded protein: CSVVIWTGVQETQYF.

About this clone: The germline gene is not matched at one end of the junction; a read error may be the cause. V is TRBV7-7 and J is TRBJ2-1; 12 bases align to TRBD2. The CDR3 extends over 20 amino acids. Looked up from germline, CDR1 is SSHAT and CDR2 is FNYEAQ (reference sequence). CDR3 sequence reads: CASSLARASGRAGPNNEQFF. Here the CDR3 DNA reads TGTGCTAGCAGCTTAGCGAGGGCTAGCGGGAGGGCGGGCCCAAACAATGAGCAGTTCTTC.

V gene TRBV9 combines with J gene TRBJ1-1, with D possibly being TRBD1 (6 bases). The V and J ends lost 0 bases and 4 bases respectively, with 13 bases between them. The CDR3 totals 15 residues. Germline V gene data show CDR1 as SGDLS and CDR2 as YYNGEE. CDR3 nucleotide sequence: TGTGCCAGCAGCGTAGCTGGGGGCGGGAGCACTGAAGCTTTCTTT. This codes for CASSVAGGGSTEAFF.

V usage is TRBV7-2 and J usage is TRBJ2-7; D not certain. V lost 3 bases and J 2 bases, leaving 2 bases between the germline ends. CDR1 is SGHTA and CDR2 is FQGNSA in the germline V gene. This CDR3 contains 11 residues. CDR3 bases: TGTGCCAGCAGCTTTACCTACGAGCAGTACTTC. This encodes CASSFTYEQYF.

In its sample, this clone was seen once. The chain uses TRBV9 and TRBJ1-2; a weak D match, TRBD1 (5 bases). The CDR3 contains 14 residues. CDR1 and CDR2 from the germline V gene are SGDLS and YYNGEE. V lost 4 bases, J lost 8 bases, and 18 bases lay in between. The DNA of the CDR3 is TGTGCCAGCAGCCCCCGGAGGGGATTAGGGGGCTACACCTTC. Its protein is CASSPRRGLGGYTF.

This chain uses TRBV19 with TRBJ2-1; D is possibly TRBD1 or TRBD2 (5 bases each). CDR1 is LNHDA and CDR2 is SQIVND in the germline V gene (reference sequence). CDR3 length: 14 residues. Trimming shortened V by 3 bases and J by 9 bases, and 15 bases separated the two germline ends. Written as DNA, the CDR3 is TGTGCCAGTAGTATTACCGGGGACCGTCCTGAGCAGTTCTTC. This gives the protein CASSITGDRPEQFF.

The J gene is TRBJ1-5, the V gene TRBV30, with a tentative D call TRBD1 (6 bases). Germline-derived CDR1 and CDR2 are GTSNPN and SVGIG (reference sequence). There are 13 residues in the CDR3. V lost 2 bases, J lost 4 bases, and 9 bases lay in between. As DNA, the CDR3 is TGTGCCTGGAGTAGGGGGTCGAATCAGCCCCAGCATTTT. It yields the protein CAWSRGSNQPQHF. The entire variable domain, with the rest obtained from reference TRBV30 and TRBJ1-5, is as follows: SQTIHQWPATLVQPVGSPLSLECTVEGTSNPNLYWYRQAAGRGLQLLFYSVGIGQISSEVPQNLSASRPQDRQFILSSKKLLLSDSGFYLCAWSRGSNQPQHFGDGTRLSIL.